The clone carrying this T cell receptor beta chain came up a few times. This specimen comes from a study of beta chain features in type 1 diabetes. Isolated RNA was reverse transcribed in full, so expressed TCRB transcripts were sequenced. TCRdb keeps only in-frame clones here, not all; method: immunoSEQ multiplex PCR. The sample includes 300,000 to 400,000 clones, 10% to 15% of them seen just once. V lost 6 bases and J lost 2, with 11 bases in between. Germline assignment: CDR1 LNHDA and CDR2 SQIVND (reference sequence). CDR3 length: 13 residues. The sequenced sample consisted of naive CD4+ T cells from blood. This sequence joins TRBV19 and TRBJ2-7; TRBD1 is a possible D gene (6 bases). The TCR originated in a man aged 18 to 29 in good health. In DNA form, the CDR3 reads TGTGCCAGTAGCTATCAGGGGACCTACGAGCAGTACTTC. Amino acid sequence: CASSYQGTYEQYF.